This T cell receptor beta chain derives from a study of blood T cell repertoires in COVID-19. Overall study: The United States, Italy and Spain supplied acute and convalescent COVID-19 samples.

This table comes from immunoSEQ multiplex PCR, and its TCRdb copy is limited to in-frame clones, with some not included. In the table there are under 150,000 clones, about 90% of which are singletons. The CDR3 has 16 amino acids. J gave up 3 bases and V 0 bases, and 6 bases lay outside the gene matches. Germline CDR1 is LGHNA and CDR2 is YNFKEQ. V is TRBV4-2 and J is TRBJ1-2, with 8 bases identical to TRBD1. The clonotype was recovered from a man between 45 and 60 years old with active COVID-19. Sequencing used peripheral blood. CDR3 DNA sequence: TGTGCCAGCAGCCAAGAGGCAGGGGGCTTTGACTATGGCTACACCTTC. Translated: CASSQEAGGFDYGYTF.